The 15 T cell receptor beta chains presented below share a single source sample, sequenced in a study of blood T cells in healthy people across ages. Sample-barcoded 5' priming and a J-beta primer mix drove a second PCR of roughly 6 to 12 cycles. TCRdb re-called the 5' RACE reads with MiXCR, one entry per CDR3 protein. The sample consists of about 1.5 million distinct CDR3 sequences, 35% to 45% of them appearing once. Sequencing input: blood. All receptors come from a woman under 30 in good health.

CDR3 sequence (DNA): TGCAGCGTAGTGGATTGGACTGAAGCTTTCTTT. Translated: CSVVDWTEAFF. V and J are TRBV29-1 and TRBJ1-1; D is undetermined. Germline CDR1 SQVTM, CDR2 ANQGSEA. Trimming stripped 6 bases from V and 5 bases from J, with 10 bases between. The CDR3 contains 11 residues.

This sequence joins TRBV7-2 and TRBJ2-4, with TRBD2 matching over 14 bases. Germline values: CDR1 SGHTA, CDR2 FQGNSA. CDR3 length: 18 amino acids. Trimming cost V 5 bases and J 5 bases; bases outside gene matches: 11. DNA of the CDR3: TGTGCCAGCAGCCTTAGCCCGACTAGCGGGGGGGCCCAAAACATTCAGTACTTC. Amino acids: CASSLSPTSGGAQNIQYF.

This clonotype was recorded a few times. V gene TRBV10-3 combines with J gene TRBJ2-3; perhaps TRBD2 as D (6 bases). V lost 4 bases, J lost 5 bases, and 10 bases lay in between. The CDR3 has 13 residues. Looked up from germline, CDR1 is ENHRY and CDR2 is SYGVKD. The CDR3: CAISGGAGDTQYF. The CDR3 bases are TGTGCCATCAGTGGCGGGGCTGGAGATACGCAGTATTTT.

This clonotype was detected only a few times. V gene TRBV20-1 combines with J gene TRBJ2-7; D remains ambiguous. Trimming shortened V by 1 base and J by 7 bases, and 8 bases separated the two germline ends. The germline CDR1 and CDR2 sequences are DFQATT and SNEGSKA (reference sequence). This CDR3 spans 11 amino acids. In DNA form, the CDR3 reads TGCAGTGCTAGAGTTTACGGGGAGCAGTACTTC. Translating gives CSARVYGEQYF.

The V call is TRBV28, the J call TRBJ2-7; 8 bases are a match to TRBD2. Germline lookup yields CDR1 MDHEN and CDR2 SYDVKM. CDR3 length: 12 residues. The V segment lost 10 bases and the J segment 0 bases; nucleotides outside the gene matches: 2. CDR3 in amino acids: CAIAGNSYEQYF. In nucleotides, the CDR3 is TGTGCCATAGCGGGAAACTCCTACGAGCAGTACTTC.

The chain couples TRBV4-1 to TRBJ2-5, with TRBD2 identical over 10 bases. V was pared by 6 bases and J by 4 bases, with 20 bases of the junction left unmatched. This CDR3 comprises 19 residues. Germline CDR1 reads MGHRA; CDR2 reads YSYEKL. The CDR3 sequence: CASSLSRRLAGYHSETQYF. DNA for the CDR3: TGCGCCAGCAGTCTGAGTAGGAGACTAGCGGGTTATCATTCAGAGACCCAGTACTTC.

This clonotype was counted a few times. This chain links TRBV5-1 with TRBJ2-1; D call uncertain. Trimming removed 1 base from V and 2 bases from J, with 10 bases in between. In germline, CDR1 is SGHRS, CDR2 YFSETQ. This CDR3 region has 15 residues. CDR3 sequence (DNA): TGCGCCAGCAGCTTGACCCGGCCGACCTACAATGAGCAGTTCTTC. Translated: CASSLTRPTYNEQFF.

This clonotype was counted a few times. The rearrangement uses TRBV29-1 and TRBJ1-2, with no clear D. V was shortened by 0 bases and J by 4 bases, with 6 bases between the two germline ends. The CDR3 sequence is 12 residues long. The germline CDR1 and CDR2 sequences are SQVTM and ANQGSEA. CDR3 bases: TGCAGCGTTGAAGATCAGAGCTATGGCTACACCTTC. Its protein is CSVEDQSYGYTF.

Note on this clonotype: One junction end disagrees with the germline gene, perhaps due to a read error. V usage is TRBV12-3 or TRBV12-4 and J usage is TRBJ2-2; D remains ambiguous. This CDR3 is 12 amino acids long. For the CDR3, the DNA is TGTGCCGGCAGTTTGATTAGTGGGGAGCTGTTTTTT. This sequence encodes CAGSLISGELFF.

This clonotype was counted ten times or more. J is TRBJ2-4 and V is TRBV12-3 or TRBV12-4; weak D call: TRBD2 (5 bases). The ends were cut back, 3 bases at V and 0 bases at J, with 9 bases in the middle. This CDR3 is built from 15 residues. The CDR3 is CASSFEGIAKNIQYF. CDR3 in DNA: TGTGCCAGCAGTTTCGAGGGAATAGCCAAAAACATTCAGTACTTC.

V is TRBV20-1 and J is TRBJ1-5; a possible D gene is TRBD1 (5 bases). Trimming shortened V by 3 bases and J by 4 bases, and 10 bases separated the two germline ends. This CDR3 region has 13 residues. CDR1 DFQATT and CDR2 SNEGSKA come from the germline V gene (reference sequence). CDR3 DNA: TGCAGTGCTAGCCGACAGAGGAATCAGCCCCAGCATTTT. The encoded protein is CSASRQRNQPQHF.

There are a few counts of this clonotype. The J gene is TRBJ1-2, the V gene TRBV5-1; TRBD1 aligns across 11 bases. This CDR3 has 15 amino acids. The junction had 8 bases not matched to a gene; V was cut back by 4 bases and J by 6 bases. Germline-derived CDR1 and CDR2 are SGHRS and YFSETQ. The CDR3 coding sequence is TGCGCCAGCAGCATAAGAGGACAGGGGGCTAATGGCTACACCTTC. Translating gives CASSIRGQGANGYTF.

The chain employs TRBV7-2 and TRBJ1-1; TRBD1 is a possible D gene (5 bases). V was clipped by 2 bases and J by 4 bases, with 11 bases between them. The length of the CDR3 is 14 residues. The germline gives CDR1 SGHTA, CDR2 FQGNSA. In nucleotides, the CDR3 is TGTGCCAGCAGCTTACTAGGCAGGGTCACTGAAGCTTTCTTT. Translating it yields CASSLLGRVTEAFF.

The chain combines TRBV6-2 or TRBV6-3 with TRBJ1-6, with D perhaps TRBD1 (5 bases). The V end lost 7 bases, the J end lost 7 bases, and 11 bases lay between the germline ends. The CDR3 consists of 13 residues. Looked up from germline, CDR1 is MNHEY and CDR2 is SVGEGT. CDR3 coding DNA: TGTGCCAGCAATCAGGGACGGAATTCACCCCTCCACTTT. Translating it yields CASNQGRNSPLHF.

This clonotype was counted a few times. The CDR3 coding sequence is TGTGCCAGCAGCCCCCAAGGGGGAGCCAAAAACATTCAGTACTTC. The encoded protein is CASSPQGGAKNIQYF. The V and J genes are TRBV7-3 and TRBJ2-4, with a tentative D call TRBD1 (6 bases). Trimming removed 5 bases at V and 0 bases at J, with 11 bases between. The CDR3 sequence is 15 residues long. In germline, CDR1 is SGHTA, CDR2 FQGTGA.